This TCR beta chain came from a study of vaccination and CD4 T cells after COVID-19. Study-level information: Stimulation of the cells used overlapping spike peptide pools from SARS-CoV-2 and from the common cold coronaviruses HCoV-NL63, HCoV-OC43 and HCoV-229E. Findings of the study overall: A median of approximately 88% of reactive clones, in convalescent patients, became evident only post-vaccination.

V lost 3 bases, J lost 4 bases, and 12 bases lay in between. The CDR3 consists of 14 residues. Germline-derived CDR1 and CDR2 are MDHEN and SYDVKM. Indicated treatment: roughly 10-day PBMC culture with coronavirus spike peptide pools or control peptides (ViraFEST assay). Scientists ran DNA taken from cultured CD4+ T cells through the Oncomine TCR Beta short-read assay for sequencing. Someone extracted genomic DNA from cultured CD4+ T cells. Each CDR3 protein is one row after TCRdb ran MiXCR on the PCR reads. The repertoire holds fewer than 15,000 distinct CDR3 sequences, around 38% seen once, with roughly 9.2% in the top ten. Concerning this clonotype itself: Its antigen is not known.

The sequence came from a human donor who had recovered from COVID-19. The rearrangement uses TRBV28 and TRBJ1-2, with D possibly matching TRBD1 (6 bases). Material: CD4+ T cells from blood, cultured in vitro, obtained after SARS-CoV-2 vaccination. CDR3 protein: CASSLRGGGYGYTF. DNA for the CDR3: TGTGCCAGCAGTTTGCGGGGGGGCGGCTATGGCTACACCTTC.